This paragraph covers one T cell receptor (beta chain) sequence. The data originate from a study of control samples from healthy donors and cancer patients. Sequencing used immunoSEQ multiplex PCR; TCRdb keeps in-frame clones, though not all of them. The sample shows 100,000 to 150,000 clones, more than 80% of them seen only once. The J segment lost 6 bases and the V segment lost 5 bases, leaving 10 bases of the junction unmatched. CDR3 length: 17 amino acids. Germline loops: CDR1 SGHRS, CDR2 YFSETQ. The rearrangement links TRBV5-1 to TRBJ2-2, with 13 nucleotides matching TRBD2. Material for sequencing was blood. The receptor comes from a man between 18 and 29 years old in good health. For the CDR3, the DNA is TGCGCCAGCAGTTCAACGGGACTAGCGGGGTGGGCCGGGGAGCTGTTTTTT. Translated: CASSSTGLAGWAGELFF.